A single sample is the source of the 14 T cell receptor beta chains below, sequenced in a study of blood T cell repertoires in COVID-19. TCRdb's copy holds only in-frame clones and misses some; the assay was immunoSEQ multiplex PCR. The data contain 250,000 to 350,000 clones, 70% to 90% of them singletons. The sample comprised peripheral blood. The receptors derive from a woman younger than 45 with active or convalescent COVID-19.

This chain connects TRBV6-5 to TRBJ1-1; D is ambiguous. The CDR3 extends over 13 amino acids. Germline V gene data show CDR1 as MNHEY and CDR2 as SVGAGI. Trimming removed 7 bases at V and 6 bases at J, with 15 bases between. The CDR3 DNA is TGTGCCAGCATTAAGACTGATAGCCCTGAAGCTTTCTTT. Translation gives CASIKTDSPEAFF.

The rearrangement uses TRBV14 and TRBJ2-3; the match to TRBD1 covers 9 bases. This CDR3 has 20 amino acids. Germline V CDR1 and CDR2: SGHDN, FVKESK. The V segment lost 0 bases and the J segment 4 bases; nucleotides outside the gene matches: 17. CDR3: CASSQDQMIGQGRAADTQYF. CDR3 in DNA: TGTGCCAGCAGCCAAGATCAAATGATTGGACAGGGGCGCGCGGCAGATACGCAGTATTTT.

The genes are TRBV19 and TRBJ1-2; maybe TRBD1 (6 bases). V lost 4 bases and J lost 8, with 17 bases in between. The germline CDR1 and CDR2 sequences are LNHDA and SQIVND (reference sequence). The CDR3 runs to 14 residues. CDR3 coding DNA: TGTGCCAGTAGTACAGATGGGACAAAAGGGGGCTACACCTTC. It codes for CASSTDGTKGGYTF. The variable domain in full, with the rest retrieved from reference TRBV19 and TRBJ1-2, is DGGITQSPKYLFRKEGQNVTLSCEQNLNHDAMYWYRQDPGQGLRLIYYSQIVNDFQKGDIAEGYSVSREKKESFPLTVTSAQKNPTAFYLCASSTDGTKGGYTFGSGTRLTVV.

The chain carries TRBV5-1 and TRBJ1-1; 8 nucleotides agree with TRBD1. CDR3 length: 14 residues. The V gene end was trimmed by 4 bases and the J gene end by 4 bases; junction bases not matched to a gene: 6. Looked up from germline, CDR1 is SGHRS and CDR2 is YFSETQ. The chain's CDR3 is CASSDRGSGTEAFF. CDR3 DNA sequence: TGCGCCAGCAGCGACAGGGGTTCCGGCACTGAAGCTTTCTTT.

The chain employs TRBV28 and TRBJ2-1; D unresolved. Trimming took 5 bases from V and 7 from J, leaving 9 bases between them. Per germline, CDR1 MDHEN and CDR2 SYDVKM. This CDR3 is built from 12 residues. The CDR3 DNA reads TGTGCCAGCAGTGCACTAACGAATGAGCAGTTCTTC. Translated: CASSALTNEQFF.

The rearrangement links TRBV24-1 to TRBJ1-5, with 8 bases matching TRBD1. This CDR3 contains 20 residues. V shed 0 bases, J shed 6 bases, and the junction held 18 bases outside the gene matches. Germline V gene data show CDR1 as KGHDR and CDR2 as SFDVKD. CDR3 in amino acids: CATSDLAGQGALIAGQPQHF. The CDR3 region has the DNA TGTGCCACCAGTGATTTGGCAGGGCAGGGGGCGTTAATAGCGGGTCAGCCCCAGCATTTT.

The J gene is TRBJ2-1, the V gene TRBV6-1; D possibly corresponds to TRBD2 (7 bases). V dropped 3 bases and J dropped 2 bases, with 11 bases sitting between them. Germline CDR1 MNHNS, CDR2 SASEGT. The CDR3 covers 15 residues. Here the CDR3 reads CASSEGGGPYNEQFF. The CDR3 DNA is TGTGCCAGCAGTGAGGGCGGGGGCCCCTACAATGAGCAGTTCTTC.

The gene calls are TRBV14 and TRBJ1-2; D is undetermined. The CDR3 is 13 residues long. V was trimmed by 1 base and J by 2 bases, leaving 5 bases between them. CDR1 is SGHDN and CDR2 is FVKESK in the germline V gene. CDR3 bases: TGTGCCAGCAGCCAAGGGGCAAACTATGGCTACACCTTC. Translation: CASSQGANYGYTF.

The rearrangement joins TRBV30 to TRBJ1-6, with D hard to call. V gave up 2 bases and J gave up 8 bases, with 10 bases separating them. The CDR3 loop spans 13 amino acids. Germline lookup yields CDR1 GTSNPN and CDR2 SVGIG (reference sequence). CDR3 residues: CAWSSGRDSPLHF. The CDR3 DNA sequence: TGTGCCTGGAGTAGCGGTAGGGATTCACCCCTCCACTTT.

The gene calls are TRBV19 and TRBJ1-1; D is ambiguous. The CDR3 sequence is 13 residues long. With 3 bases removed from V and 1 base from J, the gap between germline ends came to 6 bases. Germline CDR1 LNHDA, CDR2 SQIVND (reference sequence). CDR3 loop: CASSIISNTEAFF. The CDR3, as DNA: TGTGCCAGTAGTATTATTTCGAACACTGAAGCTTTCTTT.

The rearrangement joins TRBV30 to TRBJ1-6; D remains unclear. V dropped 2 bases and J dropped 0 bases, with 8 bases sitting between them. Per germline, CDR1 GTSNPN and CDR2 SVGIG (reference sequence). The CDR3 consists of 15 residues. CDR3 amino acids: CAWSTVSSYNSPLHF. The DNA of the CDR3 is TGTGCCTGGAGTACAGTGAGCTCCTATAATTCACCCCTCCACTTT.

The rearrangement uses TRBV7-2 and TRBJ1-2; TRBD1 aligns across 8 bases. This CDR3 spans 16 amino acids. V lost 1 base to trimming and J lost 2 bases; unmatched junction nucleotides: 6. Germline CDR1 reads SGHTA; CDR2 reads FQGNSA. CDR3 region: CASSLVVTGENYGYTF. The CDR3 DNA is TGTGCCAGCAGCTTAGTGGTGACAGGGGAAAACTATGGCTACACCTTC.

The genes are TRBV6-5 and TRBJ1-2, with D perhaps matching TRBD1 (5 bases). Germline V gives CDR1 MNHEY, CDR2 SVGAGI. This CDR3 is built from 11 residues. V lost 10 bases to trimming and J lost 4 bases, with 10 bases between them. The CDR3 is CATGGGYGYTF. The CDR3 coding sequence is TGTGCCACCGGGGGGGGCTATGGCTACACCTTC.

V usage is TRBV2 and J usage is TRBJ1-2; D ambiguous. The CDR3 totals 12 residues. The germline V gene encodes CDR1 SNHLY and CDR2 FYNNEI. With 7 bases removed from V and 4 bases from J, the gap between germline ends came to 10 bases. The DNA for the CDR3 is TGTGCCAGCAATCGAATGAGCTATGGCTACACCTTC. Translating gives CASNRMSYGYTF. Together with reference TRBV2 and TRBJ1-2, the CDR3 gives the full variable domain: EPEVTQTPSHQVTQMGQEVILRCVPISNHLYFYWYRQILGQKVEFLVSFYNNEISEKSEIFDDQFSVERPDGSNFTLKIRSTKLEDSAMYFCASNRMSYGYTFGSGTRLTVV.